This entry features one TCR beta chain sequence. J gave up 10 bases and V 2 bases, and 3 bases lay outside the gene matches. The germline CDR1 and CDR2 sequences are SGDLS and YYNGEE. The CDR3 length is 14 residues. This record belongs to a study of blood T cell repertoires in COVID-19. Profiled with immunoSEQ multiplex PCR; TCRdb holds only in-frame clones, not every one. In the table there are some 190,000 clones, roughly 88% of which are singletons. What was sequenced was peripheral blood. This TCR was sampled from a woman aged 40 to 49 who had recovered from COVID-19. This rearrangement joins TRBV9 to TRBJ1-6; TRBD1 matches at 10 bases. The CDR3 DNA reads TGTGCCAGCAGCGTTGGACAGGGGGGCTCACCCCTCCACTTT. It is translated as CASSVGQGGSPLHF.